A selection of T cell receptor beta chains follows, all from one sample in a study of shared clonotypes between healthy human individuals. Libraries were prepared by immunoSEQ multiplex PCR; TCRdb keeps only in-frame clonotypes and omits some of them. The top ten hold 0.3% of the sample, which has about 580,000 clones, 95% to 98% seen once. The sample taken for sequencing was naive CD8+ T cells sorted from blood. The source is a man younger than 45 in good health. Both conserved end residues are part of each CDR3. D genes are given only for firm matches. Only part of the rows carry a size: once, few, many, or a class if the clone is expanded.

D | J | size | V | DNA | CDR3
. | TRBJ1-2 | . | TRBV27 | TGTGCCAGCAGTTCCCCAGGCGTCCTCTATGGCTACACCTTC | CASSSPGVLYGYTF
TRBD2 | TRBJ2-1 | . | TRBV7-9 | TGTGCCAGCAGTGCTAGCGGGAGGGACAATGAGCAGTTCTTC | CASSASGRDNEQFF
. | TRBJ1-5 | . | TRBV28 | TGTGCCAGCAGTCCGGGACGAACTTGGGGCGGCAATCAGCCCCAGCATTTT | CASSPGRTWGGNQPQHF
. | TRBJ1-1 | . | TRBV7-9 | TGTGCCAGCAGCCCAACCTCGAGCCCTGAAGCTTTCTTT | CASSPTSSPEAFF
. | TRBJ1-4 | . | TRBV7-9 | TGTGCCAGCAGCTCTCCCATCGACGGAATCGGGGGAGTTAATGAAAAACTGTTTTTT | CASSSPIDGIGGVNEKLFF
. | TRBJ2-7 | . | TRBV11-2 | TGTGCCAGCAGCTCGGACCTCGGGCGATACGAGCAGTACTTC | CASSSDLGRYEQYF
TRBD1 | TRBJ2-7 | . | TRBV19 | TGTGCCAGTAGTACAACACTCCGGGACAGATACTACGAGCAGTACTTC | CASSTTLRDRYYEQYF
. | TRBJ2-3 | . | TRBV29-1 | TGCAGCGTTCTCGACAGCAGCACAGATACGCAGTATTTT | CSVLDSSTDTQYF
TRBD2 | TRBJ2-3 | . | TRBV4-1 | TGCGCCAGCAGCCAAGACCCGGGACTAAGCACAGATACGCAGTATTTT | CASSQDPGLSTDTQYF
. | TRBJ2-7 | . | TRBV2 | TGTGCCAGCAGTGTGGCGTCAGGGGTGTACGAGCAGTACTTC | CASSVASGVYEQYF
. | TRBJ2-7 | . | TRBV5-1 | TGCGCCAGCAGCCCCGAGTTAGCGTACGAGCAGTACTTC | CASSPELAYEQYF
TRBD2 | TRBJ2-3 | . | TRBV6-8 | TGTGCCAGCAGTTACGTCTCTTGCGGGAGGTCAGATACGCAGTATTTT | CASSYVSCGRSDTQYF
TRBD2 | TRBJ2-3 | . | TRBV5-1 | TGCGCCAGCAGCCCTCTAGGAGCGGGAGTGATAGATACGCAGTATTTT | CASSPLGAGVIDTQYF
. | TRBJ1-1 | once | TRBV19 | TGTGCCAGTAACGAACTAACAGGGTACACTGAAGCTTTCTTT | CASNELTGYTEAFF
. | TRBJ2-1 | . | TRBV6-5 | TGTGCCAGCATGCCGGGGTCTAGCTACAATGAGCAGTTCTTC | CASMPGSSYNEQFF
TRBD1 | TRBJ1-1 | . | TRBV2 | TGTGCCAGCCTCCGGTTGCCCGGGACAGACCGAACCGAAGCTTTCTTT | CASLRLPGTDRTEAFF
. | TRBJ1-3 | . | TRBV2 | TGTGCCAGCAGTCAAGGGTTAAACACCATATATTTT | CASSQGLNTIYF